Presented here are 29 T cell receptor beta chains from one specimen sequenced in a study of cytomegalovirus exposure and HLA in healthy donors. Use of 60 Vbeta and 13 Jbeta primers characterized the PCR. Profiled with immunoSEQ multiplex PCR; TCRdb holds only in-frame clones, not every one. The sample has 50,000 to 60,000 clones, roughly 80% seen once; the top ten hold approximately 2.5%. The sample taken for sequencing was PBMCs. These receptors were collected from a woman in her 40s in good health and CMV-seropositive.

This clone has more than one count but fewer than ten. This chain links TRBV15 with TRBJ2-3, with 7 bases lining up with TRBD2. The ends lost 1 base at V and 4 bases at J; junction bases unmatched: 8. Germline CDR1 is LNHNV and CDR2 is YYDKDF (reference sequence). The CDR3 contains 16 residues. The CDR3 is CATSRAAGIGSDTQYF. The CDR3 DNA sequence: TGTGCCACCAGCAGAGCAGCGGGGATCGGGTCAGATACGCAGTATTTT.

The chain recombines TRBV9 with TRBJ1-1; D is undetermined. The CDR3 runs to 16 residues. Trimming removed 3 bases from V and 0 bases from J, with 15 bases in between. Germline assignment: CDR1 SGDLS and CDR2 YYNGEE. As DNA, the CDR3 is TGTGCCAGCAGCGCCCAACCTGGGGAGTTGAACACTGAAGCTTTCTTT. It codes for CASSAQPGELNTEAFF.

This rearrangement joins TRBV6-1 to TRBJ1-5; D is uncertain. The CDR3 extends over 16 amino acids. Deletions cut 1 base from V and 3 bases from J, with 13 bases between. Germline assignment: CDR1 MNHNS and CDR2 SASEGT. In DNA, the CDR3 is TGTGCCAGCAGTGAAGGCGTGCTGGTCGCCAATCAGCCCCAGCATTTT. Its protein product is CASSEGVLVANQPQHF.

The chain links TRBV6-1 to TRBJ2-7; D not certain. The germline V gene encodes CDR1 MNHNS and CDR2 SASEGT. Trimming took off 3 bases at V and 0 bases at J, with 12 bases between the two ends. The CDR3 covers 15 residues. In DNA form, the CDR3 reads TGTGCCAGCAGTGAGGCGGCGATAAGCTCCTACGAGCAGTACTTC. As protein: CASSEAAISSYEQYF.

This clone has just one count. The V gene is TRBV4-3, the J gene TRBJ1-2; D perhaps matches TRBD1 (6 bases). The germline V gene encodes CDR1 LGHNA and CDR2 YSLEER. The CDR3 length is 15 residues. Trimming left V 0 bases short and J 8 bases short, with 16 bases between. CDR3 region: CASSQDGGQKGGYTF. The CDR3 DNA reads TGCGCCAGCAGCCAAGATGGGGGCCAGAAGGGCGGCTACACCTTC.

The V gene is TRBV11-2, the J gene TRBJ1-3; D remains ambiguous. The CDR3 has 13 residues. Trimming took off 1 base at V and 2 bases at J, with 3 bases between the two ends. Germline values: CDR1 SGHAT, CDR2 FQNNGV. CDR3 coding DNA: TGTGCCAGCAGCTTAGCTCCTGGAAACACCATATATTTT. Its protein product is CASSLAPGNTIYF. Looking up the rest from reference TRBV11-2 and TRBJ1-3 gives the full variable domain: EAGVAQSPRYKIIEKRQSVAFWCNPISGHATLYWYQQILGQGPKLLIQFQNNGVVDDSQLPKDRFSAERLKGVDSTLKIQPAKLEDSAVYLCASSLAPGNTIYFGEGSWLTVV.

The sample holds a few counts of this clone. This chain links TRBV2 with TRBJ2-7; possibly TRBD1 for D (6 bases). Germline CDR1 SNHLY, CDR2 FYNNEI. The CDR3 length is 13 residues. V gave up 2 bases and J gave up 4 bases, with 9 bases separating them. The CDR3 coding sequence is TGTGCCAGCAGTGAATGGGACAATTACGAGCAGTACTTC. It specifies CASSEWDNYEQYF.

The gene calls are TRBV6-6 and TRBJ2-5; 9 bases align to TRBD1. V lost 6 bases, J lost 10 bases, and 12 bases stayed unmatched. This CDR3 region has 14 residues. Germline-derived CDR1 and CDR2 are MNHNY and SVGAGI (reference sequence). The CDR3 bases are TGTGCCAGCAGCACGGGACAGGGCAAGAGAAGCCAGTACTTC. This gives the protein CASSTGQGKRSQYF.

This chain links TRBV18 with TRBJ1-1; D is unclear. Germline CDR1 reads KGHSH; CDR2 reads LQKENI. There are 13 residues in the CDR3. V lost 8 bases to trimming and J lost 8 bases, with 18 bases between them. The CDR3 DNA is TGTGCCAGCCACGTTAATCGACTTTCCGAAGCTTTCTTT. This gives the protein CASHVNRLSEAFF. The variable domain in full, completed from reference TRBV18 and TRBJ1-1, reads NAGVMQNPRHLVRRRGQEARLRCSPMKGHSHVYWYRQLPEEGLKFMVYLQKENIIDESGMPKERFSAEFPKEGPSILRIQQVVRGDSAAYFCASHVNRLSEAFFGQGTRLTVV.

The gene calls are TRBV2 and TRBJ1-2, with 8 nucleotides matching TRBD1. The germline V gene has CDR1 SNHLY and CDR2 FYNNEI. The ends lost 8 bases at V and 2 bases at J; junction bases unmatched: 13. This CDR3 is built from 16 residues. The CDR3 bases are TGTGCCAGCGGACGGGACAGGTCGGATATCAACTATGGCTACACCTTC. Protein sequence: CASGRDRSDINYGYTF.

This clone has just a few counts. The chain couples TRBV25-1 to TRBJ1-4; D gene unclear. The length of the CDR3 is 15 residues. Germline-derived CDR1 and CDR2 are MGHDK and SYGVNS. Trimming shortened V by 3 bases and J by 4 bases, and 12 bases separated the two germline ends. CDR3 amino acids: CASSDGGFHNEKLFF. For the CDR3, the DNA is TGTGCCAGCAGTGACGGAGGGTTCCATAATGAAAAACTGTTTTTT.

The chain couples TRBV4-2 to TRBJ1-1; no clear D. The CDR3 is made up of 13 amino acids. Germline-derived CDR1 and CDR2 are LGHNA and YNFKEQ. The ends were cut back, 1 base at V and 1 base at J, with 4 bases in the middle. In DNA, the CDR3 is TGTGCCAGCAGCCAAGTTAAGAACACTGAAGCTTTCTTT. Amino acid sequence: CASSQVKNTEAFF.

The chain uses TRBV29-1 and TRBJ1-5; D may be TRBD1 (5 bases). CDR1 is SQVTM, CDR2 ANQGSEA, per germline. Trimming cost V 6 bases and J 4 bases, with 13 bases left between them. The CDR3 runs 13 residues. The CDR3 sequence is CSVLTVGNQPQHF. CDR3 nucleotides: TGCAGCGTCCTGACAGTAGGAAATCAGCCCCAGCATTTT.

V gene TRBV5-1 combines with J gene TRBJ1-2; possibly TRBD1 for D (5 bases). The CDR3 is made up of 15 amino acids. Trimming shortened V by 2 bases and J by 11 bases, and 22 bases separated the two germline ends. Germline loops: CDR1 SGHRS, CDR2 YFSETQ. The CDR3 region is CASSLAAGAARGYTF. DNA for the CDR3: TGCGCCAGCAGCTTAGCAGCAGGCGCCGCCCGGGGGTACACCTTC.

The chain combines TRBV10-3 with TRBJ1-6; perhaps TRBD1 as D (5 bases). This CDR3 is built from 15 residues. V lost 0 bases and J lost 10, with 13 bases in between. The V gene's germline CDR1 is ENHRY and CDR2 SYGVKD. CDR3 bases: TGTGCCATCAGTGAGTCAGGCCAGGGAAACTCACCCCTCCACTTT. Its protein is CAISESGQGNSPLHF.

This clone was recorded once. The rearrangement uses TRBV1 and TRBJ2-7; the table's D call, TRBD2, has no DNA check behind it. TRBV1 is a known pseudogene. This CDR3 region has 15 residues. The CDR3 DNA reads as TGCACCAGCAGCCAAGATCCCGTTCCCGGCTACGAGCAGTACTTC. This translates into CTSSQDPVPGYEQYF.

The genes are TRBV6-5 and TRBJ1-2, with TRBD1 matching over 8 bases. This CDR3 is built from 14 residues. CDR1 and CDR2 (germline): MNHEY, SVGAGI. V lost 11 bases to trimming and J lost 4 bases; unmatched junction nucleotides: 12. In nucleotides, the CDR3 is TGTGCCTCAAGGCGGGGGACAGGCGGCTATGGCTACACCTTC. Its protein is CASRRGTGGYGYTF.

The chain has TRBV2 and TRBJ1-4; D is uncertain. Trimming left V 6 bases short and J 1 base short, with 9 bases between. The CDR3 extends over 14 amino acids. Germline CDR1 SNHLY, CDR2 FYNNEI. CDR3 bases: TGTGCCAGCAGCGCAAGAGGAACTAATGAAAAACTGTTTTTT. It codes for CASSARGTNEKLFF.

The CDR3 nucleotides read TGTGCCATCAGACCGGGACAGATAGAGGAAACTGAAGCTTTCTTT. Its translation is CAIRPGQIEETEAFF. V gene TRBV10-3 combines with J gene TRBJ1-1, with 7 bases fitting TRBD1. This CDR3 is 15 amino acids long. J was trimmed by 5 bases and V by 6 bases; bases with no gene match: 12. Germline values: CDR1 ENHRY, CDR2 SYGVKD.

This rearrangement joins TRBV9 to TRBJ2-1; TRBD2 aligns across 9 bases. CDR1 is SGDLS, CDR2 YYNGEE, per germline. The CDR3 covers 20 residues. V lost 1 base, J lost 0 bases, and 14 bases stayed unmatched. Here the CDR3 reads CASSVTVGGTSPLSYNEQFF. Written as DNA, the CDR3 is TGTGCCAGCAGCGTAACAGTAGGGGGGACTAGCCCTCTCTCCTACAATGAGCAGTTCTTC.

CDR3: CASSPRRATEAFF. CDR3 sequence (DNA): TGTGCCAGCAGCCCCAGGAGGGCCACTGAAGCTTTCTTT. The genes are TRBV27 and TRBJ1-1; the D is unclear. This CDR3 has 13 amino acids. Trimming removed 6 bases from V and 4 bases from J, with 12 bases in between. Germline values: CDR1 MNHEY, CDR2 SMNVEV (reference sequence).

Details on this clone: Compared with germline, one end of the junction differs, possibly owing to a read error. This sequence joins TRBV19 and TRBJ2-7; 10 bases match TRBD2. The CDR3 is made up of 12 amino acids. Germline V gene lookup returns CDR1 LNHDA and CDR2 SQIVND (reference sequence). In nucleotides, the CDR3 is TGTGCCAGTAGTCGGACTAGCGGTGTCATGGACTTC. Its translation: CASSRTSGVMDF.

J is TRBJ1-3 and V is TRBV14, with D possibly TRBD1 on 5 matching bases. The CDR3 runs 13 residues. V was pared by 3 bases and J by 4 bases, with 7 bases between. Germline V gives CDR1 SGHDN, CDR2 FVKESK. CDR3 protein: CASSHNRGNTIYF. The CDR3 nucleotides are TGTGCCAGCAGCCATAACAGGGGAAACACCATATATTTT.

This rearrangement joins TRBV5-4 to TRBJ1-1; D call uncertain. Trimming took off 6 bases at V and 2 bases at J, with 20 bases between the two ends. This CDR3 spans 16 amino acids. CDR1 and CDR2 from the germline V gene are SGHNT and YYREEE (reference sequence). CDR3 sequence: CASTPVSGPLNTEAFF. The CDR3 DNA is TGTGCCAGCACCCCTGTTAGCGGGCCGCTAAACACTGAAGCTTTCTTT.

This rearrangement joins TRBV2 to TRBJ2-3, with a tentative D call TRBD2 (6 bases). The CDR3 length is 10 residues. Trimming shortened V by 11 bases and J by 9 bases, and 12 bases separated the two germline ends. Looked up from germline, CDR1 is SNHLY and CDR2 is FYNNEI. CDR3 residues: CASGLETQYF. CDR3 DNA sequence: TGTGCCTCGGGACTGGAGACGCAGTATTTT.

With respect to this clone: One junction end does not reproduce the germline sequence, and a read error may be involved. V and J are TRBV7-8 and TRBJ1-6, with 7 bases matching TRBD1. Germline V gene data show CDR1 as SGHVS and CDR2 as FQNEAQ. The length of the CDR3 is 14 residues. CDR3 sequence reads: CASSLGRGVSPPHF. In DNA form, the CDR3 reads TGTGCCAGCAGCTTAGGCAGGGGGGTTTCACCCCCCCACTTT.

The chain carries TRBV28 and TRBJ1-1; D remains unclear. V lost 6 bases and J 0 bases, leaving 11 bases between the germline ends. The CDR3 loop spans 14 amino acids. CDR1 is MDHEN and CDR2 is SYDVKM in the germline V gene. The CDR3 region is CASRGGSLNTEAFF. CDR3 DNA: TGTGCCAGCAGGGGAGGGAGTTTGAACACTGAAGCTTTCTTT. The full variable domain, its missing parts supplied by reference TRBV28 and TRBJ1-1, is DVKVTQSSRYLVKRTGEKVFLECVQDMDHENMFWYRQDPGLGLRLIYFSYDVKMKEKGDIPEGYSVSREKKERFSLILESASTNQTSMYLCASRGGSLNTEAFFGQGTRLTVV.

The V call is TRBV7-9, the J call TRBJ2-7, with D possibly TRBD2 on 5 matching bases. V gave up 4 bases and J gave up 5 bases, with 12 bases separating them. The V gene's germline CDR1 is SEHNR and CDR2 FQNEAQ (reference sequence). CDR3 length equals 13 residues. The CDR3 sequence: CASSSPERHEQYF. CDR3 DNA sequence: TGTGCCAGCAGCTCCCCGGAGCGGCACGAGCAGTACTTC.

This chain joins TRBV6-1 and TRBJ2-7; 8 positions match TRBD2. The CDR3 length is 16 residues. Unmatched junction bases numbered 11, after V lost 0 bases and J lost 7 bases. The germline gives CDR1 MNHNS, CDR2 SASEGT. CDR3 DNA: TGTGCCAGCAGTGAAGCGACACTAGCGGTCATGGGTGAGCAGTACTTC. Translation: CASSEATLAVMGEQYF.